These T cell receptor beta chains were read from a single sample in a study of OX40 agonist ivuxolimab in advanced cancers. The method was immunoSEQ multiplex PCR; TCRdb's version includes in-frame clones alone and lacks a portion of them. The table shows roughly 17,000 clones, with around 70% occurring only once. The sample in question was CD4+ or CD8+ T cells sorted from blood, obtained in a trial of the OX40 agonist ivuxolimab. The receptors shown here come from an adult with an advanced solid tumor such as melanoma, head and neck, liver or kidney cancer. CDR3s include the opening cysteine and the closing phenylalanine or tryptophan. The order of the fields is CDR3 DNA, CDR3 protein, J gene, V gene, clone size, D gene. A D gene is named only where the DNA matches it firmly. Not every row has a clone size; where given, it reads once, few, many or a size class.

cdr3_nt: TGTGCCAGTAGTCCCCACGGGGCTAGCGGGAGCCACGAGCAGTACTTC
cdr3_aa: CASSPHGASGSHEQYF
j_call: TRBJ2-7
v_call: TRBV19
clone_size: -
d_call: TRBD2

cdr3_nt: TGTGCCAGCAGTTTAACCTGGACATTCACTGAAGCTTTCTTT
cdr3_aa: CASSLTWTFTEAFF
j_call: TRBJ1-1
v_call: TRBV27
clone_size: few
d_call: -

cdr3_nt: TGCGCCAGCAGCGGAACCGGGACATCCTATGGCTACACCTTC
cdr3_aa: CASSGTGTSYGYTF
j_call: TRBJ1-2
v_call: TRBV5-1
clone_size: -
d_call: -

cdr3_nt: TGTGCCAGCAGCCCCACGGGTGGGAAACTGTTTTTT
cdr3_aa: CASSPTGGKLFF
j_call: TRBJ1-4
v_call: TRBV7-9
clone_size: few
d_call: -

cdr3_nt: TGCGCCAGCAGCCAAGAGGGCTTTAGCGGGACCCTCCACGAGCAGTACTTC
cdr3_aa: CASSQEGFSGTLHEQYF
j_call: TRBJ2-7
v_call: TRBV4-1
clone_size: -
d_call: TRBD2

cdr3_nt: TGCGCCAGCAGCTTGGGCGACTCCACAGATACGCAGTATTTT
cdr3_aa: CASSLGDSTDTQYF
j_call: TRBJ2-3
v_call: TRBV5-1
clone_size: -
d_call: -

cdr3_nt: TGTGCCAGCAGCCAACACCCGGGACCGAGAAATGGCTACACCTTC
cdr3_aa: CASSQHPGPRNGYTF
j_call: TRBJ1-2
v_call: TRBV7-6
clone_size: few
d_call: -

cdr3_nt: TGTGCCAGCAGTGGGGCCAGGGTCGAGCAGTACTTC
cdr3_aa: CASSGARVEQYF
j_call: TRBJ2-7
v_call: TRBV2
clone_size: -
d_call: -

cdr3_nt: TGCAGCGTTGACTCCGACAGGGGATACGAGCAGTACTTC
cdr3_aa: CSVDSDRGYEQYF
j_call: TRBJ2-7
v_call: TRBV29-1
clone_size: -
d_call: TRBD1

cdr3_nt: TGTGCCAGTAGTGAGGGTAGAGCTGGAAACACCATATATTTT
cdr3_aa: CASSEGRAGNTIYF
j_call: TRBJ1-3
v_call: TRBV19
clone_size: -
d_call: -

cdr3_nt: TGTGCCAGCAGCACCACAGGGGGCGAAAGCTCCTACGAGCAGTACTTC
cdr3_aa: CASSTTGGESSYEQYF
j_call: TRBJ2-7
v_call: TRBV7-9
clone_size: medium-sized
d_call: TRBD1

cdr3_nt: TGTGCCAGCAGCCGGACAGGGACCGACAATGAGCAGTTCTTC
cdr3_aa: CASSRTGTDNEQFF
j_call: TRBJ2-1
v_call: TRBV7-9
clone_size: once
d_call: TRBD1

cdr3_nt: TGTGCCAGCAGCACGCGGGACAGGGATATATATGGCTACACCTTC
cdr3_aa: CASSTRDRDIYGYTF
j_call: TRBJ1-2
v_call: TRBV9
clone_size: -
d_call: TRBD1

cdr3_nt: TGTGCCAGTAGTATAGAGGACACAGGGGCCCCTTTCACTGAAGCTTTCTTT
cdr3_aa: CASSIEDTGAPFTEAFF
j_call: TRBJ1-1
v_call: TRBV19
clone_size: -
d_call: TRBD1

cdr3_nt: TGTGCCATCAGTGTAGAAACCTACGAGCAGTACTTC
cdr3_aa: CAISVETYEQYF
j_call: TRBJ2-7
v_call: TRBV10-3
clone_size: -
d_call: -

cdr3_nt: TGCGCCAGCAGTGAGTCAAGAATGGGGACAGGGGGTCCTAACTATGGCTACACCTTC
cdr3_aa: CASSESRMGTGGPNYGYTF
j_call: TRBJ1-2
v_call: TRBV10-1
clone_size: -
d_call: TRBD1

cdr3_nt: TGCGCCAGCAGCTTGTCCAATTCAGTCAGCTTAAGCGAACTAGGGCAGTTCTTC
cdr3_aa: CASSLSNSVSLSELGQFF
j_call: TRBJ2-1
v_call: TRBV5-1
clone_size: -
d_call: -

cdr3_nt: TGTGCCAGTAGTATTAGGACTAGCGGTACCTACGAGCAGTACTTC
cdr3_aa: CASSIRTSGTYEQYF
j_call: TRBJ2-7
v_call: TRBV19
clone_size: once
d_call: TRBD2

cdr3_nt: TGTGCCAGCTCACCAGGGGATGGAAATCAGCCCCAGCATTTT
cdr3_aa: CASSPGDGNQPQHF
j_call: TRBJ1-5
v_call: TRBV18
clone_size: -
d_call: -

cdr3_nt: TGTGCCAGCAGTTTGTCCAGGCAGAGCATCCTTGAAGCTTTCTTT
cdr3_aa: CASSLSRQSILEAFF
j_call: TRBJ1-1
v_call: TRBV28
clone_size: -
d_call: -